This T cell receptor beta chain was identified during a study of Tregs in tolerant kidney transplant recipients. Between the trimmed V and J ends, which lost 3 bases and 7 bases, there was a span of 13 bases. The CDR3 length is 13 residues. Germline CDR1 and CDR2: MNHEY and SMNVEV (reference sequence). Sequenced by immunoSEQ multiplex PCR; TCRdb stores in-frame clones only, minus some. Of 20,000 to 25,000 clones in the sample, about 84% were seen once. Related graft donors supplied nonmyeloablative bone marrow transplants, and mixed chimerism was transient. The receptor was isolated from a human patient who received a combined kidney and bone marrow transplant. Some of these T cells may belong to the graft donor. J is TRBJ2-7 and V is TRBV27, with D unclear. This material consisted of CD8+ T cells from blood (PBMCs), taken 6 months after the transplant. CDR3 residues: CASSLGTHLEQYF. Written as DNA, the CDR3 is TGTGCCAGCAGTTTGGGCACCCACTTGGAGCAGTACTTC.